The T cell receptor beta chain under discussion was sequenced for a study of Ad26.COV2.S vaccination and SARS-CoV-2 variants. Study-wide context: The donor was enrolled in the Ad26.COV2.S arm of the COV1001 trial.

The repertoire was sequenced with immunoSEQ multiplex PCR; TCRdb's copy has only in-frame clones and lacks some. The sample lists around 450,000 clones; roughly 89% were seen once. Treatment given: roughly 20 received Ad26.COV2.S at low or high dose, single or two shots; roughly 5 received placebo; per-sample allocation not given. Sampling occurred on day 63 after the first vaccine or placebo injection. CDR1 and CDR2 from the germline V gene are SGHTA and FQGNSA. The CDR3 extends over 15 amino acids. The trim removed 3 bases at V and 0 bases at J, leaving 4 bases unmatched. The specimen comprised peripheral blood, sampled in a trial of Ad26.COV2.S vaccine versus placebo. V usage is TRBV7-2 and J usage is TRBJ2-7; 8 bases agree with TRBD1. This TCR was recovered from a person aged 18-60 years who received the Ad26.COV2.S COVID-19 vaccine or a placebo. CDR3 protein: CASSFHRGDSYEQYF. The CDR3 nucleotides read TGTGCCAGCAGCTTCCACAGGGGGGACTCCTACGAGCAGTACTTC.